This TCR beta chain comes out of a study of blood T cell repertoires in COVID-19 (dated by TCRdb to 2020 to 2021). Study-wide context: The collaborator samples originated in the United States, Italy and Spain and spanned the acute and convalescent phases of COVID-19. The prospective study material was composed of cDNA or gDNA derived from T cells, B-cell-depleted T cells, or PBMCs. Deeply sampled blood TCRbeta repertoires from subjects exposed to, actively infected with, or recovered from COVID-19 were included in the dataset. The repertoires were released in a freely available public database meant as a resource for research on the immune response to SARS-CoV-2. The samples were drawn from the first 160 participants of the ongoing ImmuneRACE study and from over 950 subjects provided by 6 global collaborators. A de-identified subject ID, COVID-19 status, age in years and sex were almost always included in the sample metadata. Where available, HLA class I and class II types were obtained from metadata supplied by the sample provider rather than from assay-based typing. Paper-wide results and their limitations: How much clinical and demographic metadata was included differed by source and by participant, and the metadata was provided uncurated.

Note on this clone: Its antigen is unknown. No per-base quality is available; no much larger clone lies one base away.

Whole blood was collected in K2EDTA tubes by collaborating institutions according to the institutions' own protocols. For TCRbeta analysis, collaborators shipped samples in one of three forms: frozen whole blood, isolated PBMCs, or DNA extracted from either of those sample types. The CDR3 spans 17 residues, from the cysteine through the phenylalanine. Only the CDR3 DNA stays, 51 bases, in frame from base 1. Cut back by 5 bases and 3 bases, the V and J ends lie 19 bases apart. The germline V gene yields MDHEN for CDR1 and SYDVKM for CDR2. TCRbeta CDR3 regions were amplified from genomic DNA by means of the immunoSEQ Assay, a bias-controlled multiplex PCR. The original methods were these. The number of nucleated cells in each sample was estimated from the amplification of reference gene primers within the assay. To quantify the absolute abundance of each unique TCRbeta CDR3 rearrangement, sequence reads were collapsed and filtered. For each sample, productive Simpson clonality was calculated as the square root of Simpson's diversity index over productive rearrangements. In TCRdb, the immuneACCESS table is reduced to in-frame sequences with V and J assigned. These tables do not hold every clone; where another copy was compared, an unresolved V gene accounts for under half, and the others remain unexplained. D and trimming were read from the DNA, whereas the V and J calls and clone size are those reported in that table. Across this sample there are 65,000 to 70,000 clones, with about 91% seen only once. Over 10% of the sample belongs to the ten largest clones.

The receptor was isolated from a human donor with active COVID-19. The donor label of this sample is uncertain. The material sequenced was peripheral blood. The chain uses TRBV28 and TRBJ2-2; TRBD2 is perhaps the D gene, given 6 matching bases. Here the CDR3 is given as CASSGDGGFRYTGELFF. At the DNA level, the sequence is TGTGCCAGCAGTGGGGATGGGGGGTTCAGATACACCGGGGAGCTGTTTTTT.